Listed below are T cell receptor beta chains from one sample, sequenced in a study of blood T cells in healthy people across ages. Via MiXCR, TCRdb re-called the 5' RACE reads, giving one row per CDR3 protein. The sample has 1.4 million to 1.5 million distinct CDR3 sequences, roughly 40% seen once. Sequenced: blood. The receptors originated from a woman between 18 and 30 years old in good health. The CDR3 runs from the conserved cysteine through the conserved F or W. The D gene is left open where the match is weak. Clone size is stated in some rows and not others, as once, few, many or a class when expanded.

d_call j_call clone_size v_call cdr3_aa cdr3_nt
TRBD1 TRBJ2-1 . TRBV19 CASGTGTGSYNEQFF TGTGCCAGTGGCACCGGGACAGGCTCCTACAATGAGCAGTTCTTC
. TRBJ1-2 few TRBV5-5 CASSFGGPDYGYTF TGTGCCAGCAGCTTCGGGGGTCCGGACTATGGCTACACCTTC
. TRBJ2-2 . TRBV4-1 CASSQWGSLPGELFF TGCGCCAGCAGCCAATGGGGGAGCCTCCCCGGGGAGCTGTTTTTT
. TRBJ2-3 . TRBV6-5 CASSYGRGFASPTDTQYF TGTGCCAGCAGTTACGGGCGGGGCTTCGCCAGCCCCACAGATACGCAGTATTTT
. TRBJ2-5 . TRBV6-5 CASRGDTKGDEQYF TGTGCCAGCAGGGGGGACACTAAAGGAGATGAGCAGTACTTC
. TRBJ1-6 . TRBV27 CASIHPDRRLRYTRLSFYNSPLHF TGTGCCAGCATCCATCCGGACAGACGGCTTCGGTACACTCGCCTTAGCTTCTATAATTCACCCCTCCACTTT
TRBD1 TRBJ2-5 . TRBV10-3 CAISDNPGQGQETQYF TGTGCCATCAGTGATAATCCGGGACAGGGGCAAGAGACCCAGTACTTC
. TRBJ2-3 . TRBV5-1 CASSLLVPPDTQYF TGCGCCAGCAGCCTACTAGTCCCCCCAGATACGCAGTATTTT
. TRBJ2-2 . TRBV10-3 CAISETANTGELFF TGTGCCATCAGTGAGACAGCTAACACCGGGGAGCTGTTTTTT
. TRBJ2-5 many TRBV5-1 CASNKVPTGVETQYF TGCGCCAGCAACAAAGTTCCTACGGGAGTAGAGACCCAGTACTTC
. TRBJ2-3 . TRBV11-1 CASSFSTVGQLTKGLEDTQYF TGTGCCAGCAGCTTCAGTACTGTAGGACAGCTCACGAAGGGCCTTGAGGATACGCAGTATTTT
. TRBJ2-7 . TRBV16 CASSQVGTPNSYEQYF TGTGCCAGCAGCCAAGTGGGCACTCCCAATTCCTACGAGCAGTACTTC
TRBD2 TRBJ2-3 . TRBV20-1 CSARGQTSGTYDTQYF TGCAGTGCTAGAGGCCAGACTAGCGGGACTTATGATACGCAGTATTTT
. TRBJ2-4 . TRBV20-1 CSARAGTVNIQYF TGCAGTGCTAGAGCAGGGACTGTAAACATTCAGTACTTC
. TRBJ1-5 . TRBV12-3/TRBV12-4 CASSPDWSNQPQHF TGTGCCAGCAGTCCGGACTGGAGCAATCAGCCCCAGCATTTT
. TRBJ1-1 few TRBV9 CASSPMGTEAFF TGTGCCAGCAGCCCGATGGGCACTGAAGCTTTCTTT
TRBD2 TRBJ2-1 . TRBV27 CASSPPGLAGDNEQFF TGTGCCAGCAGTCCCCCGGGACTAGCGGGGGACAATGAGCAGTTCTTC
TRBD2 TRBJ2-1 few TRBV6-1 CASSDGTSRREQFF TGTGCCAGCAGTGATGGGACTAGCAGGAGGGAGCAGTTCTTC
. TRBJ2-7 . TRBV6-6 CASRRGIQGRSYEQYF TGTGCCAGCAGGAGAGGCATTCAGGGACGGTCCTACGAGCAGTACTTC
. TRBJ2-5 few TRBV4-1 CASSQDRSLRGQETQYF TGCGCCAGCAGCCAAGATCGGTCGTTGCGGGGTCAAGAGACCCAGTACTTC
. TRBJ2-7 . TRBV20-1 CSARQDHGGYEQYF TGCAGTGCTAGACAGGACCACGGTGGCTACGAGCAGTACTTC
. TRBJ2-1 . TRBV28 CASRGYETQFF TGTGCCAGCAGGGGCTATGAGACCCAGTTCTTC
. TRBJ2-2 . TRBV5-1 CASLKSNANTGELFF TGCGCCAGCCTCAAGTCAAATGCGAACACCGGGGAGCTGTTTTTT
TRBD2 TRBJ2-1 . TRBV4-1 CASSQEPSGGADEQFF TGCGCCAGCAGCCAAGAACCCAGCGGGGGGGCGGATGAGCAGTTCTTC
TRBD1 TRBJ2-1 few TRBV6-5 CASSFLGTGFSIVNEQFF TGTGCCAGCAGTTTCCTCGGGACAGGGTTCTCCATCGTCAATGAGCAGTTCTTC
TRBD1 TRBJ2-1 . TRBV24-1 CATSGVPGQGINEQFF TGTGCCACCAGTGGCGTACCGGGACAGGGGATTAATGAGCAGTTCTTC
TRBD2 TRBJ2-3 few TRBV7-9 CASSKRTSGTTDTQYF TGTGCCAGCAGCAAACGGACTAGCGGGACCACAGATACGCAGTATTTT
. TRBJ2-4 . TRBV12-3/TRBV12-4 CASSSGSGNIQYF TGTGCCAGCAGTTCAGGGTCGGGGAACATTCAGTACTTC
TRBD2 TRBJ2-1 . TRBV5-1 CASSFGTSGGADEQFF TGCGCCAGCAGCTTCGGGACTAGCGGGGGGGCCGATGAGCAGTTCTTC
. TRBJ1-2 . TRBV12-5 CASGLQGKGGYTF TGTGCTAGTGGTTTGCAGGGAAAAGGCGGCTACACCTTC
. TRBJ2-3 . TRBV12-1 CASSPNDRFTDTQYF TGTGCCAGCAGCCCAAACGACAGGTTCACAGATACGCAGTATTTT
TRBD2 TRBJ2-1 . TRBV27 CASSLVVAGEREQFF TGTGCCAGCAGTTTAGTCGTAGCGGGAGAGAGGGAGCAGTTCTTC
. TRBJ1-1 . TRBV2 CASREEMGTEAFF TGTGCCAGCAGAGAAGAAATGGGGACTGAAGCTTTCTTT
. TRBJ1-4 . TRBV13 CASSERTEHEKLFF TGTGCCAGCAGCGAACGGACAGAACATGAAAAACTGTTTTTT
. TRBJ2-3 . TRBV20-1 CSARHLRSQSTDTQYF TGCAGTGCTAGACACCTTAGGAGCCAAAGCACAGATACGCAGTATTTT
TRBD1 TRBJ1-3 . TRBV12-3/TRBV12-4 CASSNSGDRVVLSSGNTIYF TGTGCCAGCAGTAACTCCGGGGACAGGGTCGTTCTGAGCTCTGGAAACACCATATATTTT
. TRBJ1-2 . TRBV9 CASSPTGVKSRGYTF TGTGCCAGCAGTCCCACGGGGGTCAAGTCTCGCGGCTACACCTTT
. TRBJ2-4 . TRBV15 CATNPGGAKFNGQYF TGTGCCACCAACCCTGGGGGGGCGAAATTCAACGGGCAGTACTTC
. TRBJ1-2 . TRBV2 CASSGEGLNTF TGTGCCAGCAGTGGAGAAGGGTTGAACACCTTC
. TRBJ1-1 . TRBV15 CATSRQGLNTEAFF TGTGCCACCAGCAGACAGGGGTTGAACACTGAAGCTTTCTTT
TRBD2 TRBJ2-1 . TRBV12-3/TRBV12-4 CASSFGLAGGNNEQFF TGTGCCAGCAGTTTTGGACTAGCGGGGGGAAACAATGAGCAGTTCTTC
TRBD2 TRBJ2-5 . TRBV4-1 CASSQDLLAGSYNEQYF TGCGCCAGCAGCCAAGATCTTCTAGCGGGATCCTACAATGAGCAGTACTTC
TRBD2 TRBJ2-7 . TRBV15 CATSRVTSGGEQYF TGTGCCACCAGCAGAGTAACTAGCGGGGGTGAGCAGTACTTC
TRBD2 TRBJ2-6 once TRBV6-5 CASSYSSLAGLGGANVLTF TGTGCCAGCAGTTACTCGAGCCTAGCGGGTCTTGGTGGGGCCAACGTCCTGACTTTC
. TRBJ2-3 few TRBV12-3/TRBV12-4 CASRPGLTSTDTQYF TGTGCCAGCAGGCCCGGCCTTACCAGCACAGATACGCAGTATTTT
. TRBJ1-2 . TRBV13 CASSPSPLQANYGYTF TGTGCCAGCAGCCCATCCCCTCTGCAGGCTAACTATGGCTACACCTTC
TRBD2 TRBJ2-5 . TRBV20-1 CSARVERGGLIETQYF TGCAGTGCTAGAGTCGAACGGGGGGGCCTAATAGAGACCCAGTACTTC
TRBD2 TRBJ2-2 . TRBV27 CASSLMGLAFTGELFF TGTGCCAGCAGTTTAATGGGACTAGCGTTCACCGGGGAGCTGTTTTTT